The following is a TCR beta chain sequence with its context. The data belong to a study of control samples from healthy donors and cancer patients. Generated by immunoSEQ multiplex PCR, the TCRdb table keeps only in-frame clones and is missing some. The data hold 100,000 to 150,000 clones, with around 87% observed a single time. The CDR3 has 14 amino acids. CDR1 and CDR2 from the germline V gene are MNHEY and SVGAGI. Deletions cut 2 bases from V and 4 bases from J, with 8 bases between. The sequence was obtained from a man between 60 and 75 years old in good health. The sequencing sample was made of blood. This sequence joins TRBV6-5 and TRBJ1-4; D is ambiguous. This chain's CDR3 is CASSYRQRNEKLFF. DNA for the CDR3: TGTGCCAGCAGTTACCGGCAGCGTAATGAAAAACTGTTTTTT.